The rows below give T cell receptor beta chains drawn from one sample of a study of circulating and synovial CD4+ cells in juvenile arthritis. Using immunoSEQ multiplex PCR, the repertoire was profiled, and TCRdb retains in-frame clones only, with some absent. Of 30,000 to 40,000 clones detected, nearly 97% appear once; the ten largest clones hold 0.15% to 0.2%. Material: CD4+ T cells from blood. These receptors were taken from a human donor with juvenile idiopathic arthritis. The CDR3 runs from the conserved cysteine through the conserved F or W. D genes are given only for firm matches. Rows give clone size only sometimes, using once, few, many, or a class for an expanded clone.

len	d_gene	abundance	v_gene	j_gene	CDR3nt	CDR3aa
18	TRBD1	.	TRBV13	TRBJ1-1	TGTGCCAGCAGCCGGATGGGACAGGGTACCCTCCAAAACACTGAAGCTTTCTTT	CASSRMGQGTLQNTEAFF
15	TRBD2	few	TRBV14	TRBJ2-7	TGTGCCAGCAGCCACACTGGACTAGCGGGAGTTGAGCAGTACTTC	CASSHTGLAGVEQYF
14	TRBD2	.	TRBV19	TRBJ2-7	TGTGCCAGTAGTATAGGGGGGGGGTCGCGCGAGCAGTACTTC	CASSIGGGSREQYF
17	.	.	TRBV4-1	TRBJ2-3	TGCGCCAGCAGCCAAGAAGGGGGGGGGATAAGCACAGATACGCAGTATTTT	CASSQEGGGISTDTQYF
13	.	.	TRBV30	TRBJ2-1	TGTGCCTGGAAATATCCCTTGACCCGCGACTGGATCTTC	CAWKYPLTRDWIF
13	TRBD2	.	TRBV15	TRBJ2-1	TGTGCCACCAGCAGAGATTTAGCGGGGGGATGTTTCTTC	CATSRDLAGGCFF
11	.	.	TRBV27	TRBJ2-3	TGTGCCAAGGGGAGCACAGATACGCAGTATTTT	CAKGSTDTQYF
16	TRBD1	.	TRBV19	TRBJ1-5	TGCGCCAGTAGTATCGGGACAGGGTATAGCAATCAGCCCCAGCATTTT	CASSIGTGYSNQPQHF
14	.	.	TRBV18	TRBJ1-2	TGTGCCAGCTCACCGCAGGGTGCTAACTATGGCTACACCTTC	CASSPQGANYGYTF
12	TRBD2	.	TRBV6-5	TRBJ2-1	TGTGCCAGCAGTCGTTCTAGCGGTGAAAAGTTCTTC	CASSRSSGEKFF
18	TRBD1	.	TRBV19	TRBJ1-6	TGTGCCAGTAGATCGGACTCCGCTTCCTGGGACAGTAATTCACCCCTCCACTTT	CASRSDSASWDSNSPLHF
13	.	.	TRBV9	TRBJ2-1	TGTGCCAGCAGCTCAAGACCCGGGGATGAGCAGTTCTTC	CASSSRPGDEQFF
15	TRBD1	once	TRBV5-4	TRBJ1-2	TGTGCCAGCAGCTTGACCACAGGGGGCGCCTATGGCTACACCTTC	CASSLTTGGAYGYTF
14	.	.	TRBV18	TRBJ1-1	TGTGCCAGCTCCCGACTGGCCGTCGGGGCTGAAGCTTTCTTT	CASSRLAVGAEAFF
16	TRBD2	.	TRBV6-5	TRBJ2-1	TGTGCCAGCAGTTACACTAGCGGGAGTAGCAACAATGAGCAGTTCTTC	CASSYTSGSSNNEQFF
13	TRBD2	.	TRBV10-3	TRBJ2-5	TGTGCCTCCAGCGGGGGGGAACAAGAGACCCAGTACTTC	CASSGGEQETQYF
17	TRBD1	.	TRBV4-2	TRBJ1-5	TGTGCCAGCAGCCGCGCGGCGGTGGGACAGGGAGATCAGCCCCAGCATTTT	CASSRAAVGQGDQPQHF
13	.	.	TRBV6-5	TRBJ1-2	TGTGCCAGCAGTTACTCGACGGGGAGGGGCTACACCTTC	CASSYSTGRGYTF
14	TRBD1	.	TRBV7-9	TRBJ2-7	TGTGCCAGCAGTTCCGCCAAGACAGGGGGCCCTTTCGGGTTC	CASSSAKTGGPFGF
14	.	.	TRBV19	TRBJ1-5	TGTGCCAGCAGCAGGGGCCCTAGCAATCAGCCCCAGCATTTT	CASSRGPSNQPQHF
14	.	.	TRBV5-1	TRBJ1-2	TGCGCCAGCAGCATACGACAGGAAAAAGGGGGCTACACCTTC	CASSIRQEKGGYTF
14	TRBD2	.	TRBV5-1	TRBJ2-7	TGCGCCAGCAGCCCCGGGACTAGCAAGGACGAGCAGTACTTC	CASSPGTSKDEQYF
15	.	.	TRBV7-3	TRBJ2-3	TGTGCCAGCAGCTCCCGCGGCGGGAGCACAGATACGCAGTATTTT	CASSSRGGSTDTQYF
13	.	.	TRBV6-6	TRBJ1-4	TGTGCCAGCAGCCAAATCGCGGATGAAAAACTGTTTTTT	CASSQIADEKLFF
12	.	.	TRBV28	TRBJ1-1	TGTGCCAGCAGTTCAGGGCTGGGTGAAGCTTTCTTT	CASSSGLGEAFF
17	TRBD2	.	TRBV7-3	TRBJ2-3	TGTGCCAGCAGCGCCAAACTAGCGGGGGTTTCGACAGATACGCAGTATTTT	CASSAKLAGVSTDTQYF
15	.	.	TRBV15	TRBJ1-3	TGTGCCACCAGCAGAGATCAGGGGTCTGGAAACACCATATATTTT	CATSRDQGSGNTIYF
11	.	.	TRBV27	TRBJ2-5	TGTGCCAGCAGTATCGGTGAGACCCAGTACTTC	CASSIGETQYF
15	TRBD2	.	TRBV9	TRBJ2-3	TGTGCCAGCAGCGGCGAGGGAGGGACGGGGGATACGCAGTATTTT	CASSGEGGTGDTQYF
17	.	.	TRBV30	TRBJ1-6	TGTGCCTGGAGTACACCTATTGCAGGGGCTTATAATTCACCCCTCCACTTT	CAWSTPIAGAYNSPLHF
18	TRBD2	.	TRBV7-2	TRBJ2-1	TGTGCCAGCAGCTTAGTTATAGGCGGGGGAGACTCCTACAATGAGCAGTTCTTC	CASSLVIGGGDSYNEQFF
15	TRBD1	once	TRBV5-1	TRBJ2-7	TGCGCCAGCAGCCAAGGGGACAGGGGGCTGGGTGAGCAGTACTTC	CASSQGDRGLGEQYF
17	.	.	TRBV7-9	TRBJ1-2	TGTGCCAGCAGCTTAAGGCTACAGACAGAGAATAACTGGGGCTACACCTTC	CASSLRLQTENNWGYTF
17	TRBD2	.	TRBV27	TRBJ2-7	TGTGCCAGCAGTCGGACTAGCGGGGAAACTATTACCTACGAGCAGTACTTC	CASSRTSGETITYEQYF
14	TRBD2	once	TRBV5-1	TRBJ2-3	TGCGCCAGCAAGAGGGCGGGAGGCCCCCCTACGCAGTATTTT	CASKRAGGPPTQYF
12	TRBD2	.	TRBV2	TRBJ2-1	TGTGCCAGCATAGGAGGCCCGGGAGGAAAGTTCTTC	CASIGGPGGKFF
12	.	.	TRBV5-1	TRBJ2-3	TGCGCCAGCAGCGGTGCGGTGGATACGCAGTATTTT	CASSGAVDTQYF